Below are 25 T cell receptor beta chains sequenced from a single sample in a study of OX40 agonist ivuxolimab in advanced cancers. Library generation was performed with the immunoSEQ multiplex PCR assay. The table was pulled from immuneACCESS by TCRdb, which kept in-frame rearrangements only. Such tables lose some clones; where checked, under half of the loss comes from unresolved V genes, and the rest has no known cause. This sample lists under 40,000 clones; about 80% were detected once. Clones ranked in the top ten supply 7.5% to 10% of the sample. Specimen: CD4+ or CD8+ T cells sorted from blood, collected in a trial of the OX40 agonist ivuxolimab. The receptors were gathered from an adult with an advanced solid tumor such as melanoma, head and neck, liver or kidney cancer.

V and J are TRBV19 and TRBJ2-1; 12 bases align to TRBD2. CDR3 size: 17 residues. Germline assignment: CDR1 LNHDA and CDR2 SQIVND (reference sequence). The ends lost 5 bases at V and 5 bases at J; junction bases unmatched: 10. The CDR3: CASSPSLAGGGNNEQFF. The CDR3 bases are TGTGCCAGTAGTCCGTCGCTAGCGGGAGGGGGAAACAATGAGCAGTTCTTC.

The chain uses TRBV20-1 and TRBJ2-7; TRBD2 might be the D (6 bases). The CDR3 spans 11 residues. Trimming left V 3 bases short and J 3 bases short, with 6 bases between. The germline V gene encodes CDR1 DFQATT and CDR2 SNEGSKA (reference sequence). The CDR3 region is CSARDYYEQYF. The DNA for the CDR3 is TGCAGTGCTAGGGACTACTACGAGCAGTACTTC.

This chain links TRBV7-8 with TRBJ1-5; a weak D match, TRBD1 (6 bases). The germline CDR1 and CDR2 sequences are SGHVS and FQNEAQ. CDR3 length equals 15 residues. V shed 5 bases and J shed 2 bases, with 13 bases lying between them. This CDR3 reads CASSRNRDRNQPQHF. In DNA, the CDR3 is TGTGCCAGCAGCCGCAACAGGGATCGCAATCAGCCCCAGCATTTT.

The CDR3 here is CASATASSYNSPLHF. As DNA, the CDR3 is TGTGCCAGTGCGACGGCGAGCTCCTATAATTCACCCCTCCACTTT. The chain combines TRBV19 with TRBJ1-6; D is undetermined. Trimming left V 8 bases short and J 0 bases short, with 11 bases between. Germline CDR1 is LNHDA and CDR2 is SQIVND (reference sequence). The CDR3 totals 15 residues.

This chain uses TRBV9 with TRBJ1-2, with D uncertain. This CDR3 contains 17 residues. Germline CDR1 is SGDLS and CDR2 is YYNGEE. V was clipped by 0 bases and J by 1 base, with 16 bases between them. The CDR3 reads CASSVDPSRGSNYGYTF. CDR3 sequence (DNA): TGTGCCAGCAGCGTAGATCCCTCGAGAGGGAGTAACTATGGCTACACCTTC.

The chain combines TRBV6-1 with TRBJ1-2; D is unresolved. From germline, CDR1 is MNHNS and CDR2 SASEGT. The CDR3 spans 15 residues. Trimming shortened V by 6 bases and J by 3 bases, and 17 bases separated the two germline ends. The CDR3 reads CASRPQVGGDYGYTF. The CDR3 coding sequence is TGTGCCAGCAGGCCTCAAGTGGGCGGAGACTATGGCTACACCTTC.

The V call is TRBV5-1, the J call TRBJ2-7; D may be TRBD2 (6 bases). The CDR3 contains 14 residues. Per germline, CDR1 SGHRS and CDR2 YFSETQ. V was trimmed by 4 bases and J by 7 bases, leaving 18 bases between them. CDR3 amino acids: CASSRGTPEREQYF. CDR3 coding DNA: TGCGCCAGCAGCCGCGGGACTCCAGAAAGGGAGCAGTACTTC.

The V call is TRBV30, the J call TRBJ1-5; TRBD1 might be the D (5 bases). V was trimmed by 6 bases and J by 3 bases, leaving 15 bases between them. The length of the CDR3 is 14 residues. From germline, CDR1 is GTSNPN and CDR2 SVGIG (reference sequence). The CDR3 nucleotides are TGTGCCTGCGGGCCTGGGGGTTACAATCAGCCCCAGCATTTT. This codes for CACGPGGYNQPQHF.

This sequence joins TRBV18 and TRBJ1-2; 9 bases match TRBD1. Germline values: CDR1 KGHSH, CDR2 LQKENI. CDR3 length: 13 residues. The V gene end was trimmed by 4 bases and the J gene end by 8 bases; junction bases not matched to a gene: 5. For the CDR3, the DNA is TGTGCCAGCTCACAGGGACAGGGACACGGCTACACCTTC. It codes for CASSQGQGHGYTF.

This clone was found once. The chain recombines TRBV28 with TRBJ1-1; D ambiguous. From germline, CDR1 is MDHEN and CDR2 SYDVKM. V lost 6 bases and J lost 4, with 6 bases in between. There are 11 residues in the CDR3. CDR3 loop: CASRFVTEAFF. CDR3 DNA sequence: TGTGCCAGCAGGTTTGTCACTGAAGCTTTCTTT.

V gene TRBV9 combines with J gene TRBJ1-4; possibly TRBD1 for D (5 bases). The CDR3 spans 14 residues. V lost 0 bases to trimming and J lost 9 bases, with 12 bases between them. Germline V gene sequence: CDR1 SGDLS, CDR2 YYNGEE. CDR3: CASSVDGASQKLFF. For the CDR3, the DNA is TGTGCCAGCAGCGTAGATGGGGCGAGCCAAAAACTGTTTTTT.

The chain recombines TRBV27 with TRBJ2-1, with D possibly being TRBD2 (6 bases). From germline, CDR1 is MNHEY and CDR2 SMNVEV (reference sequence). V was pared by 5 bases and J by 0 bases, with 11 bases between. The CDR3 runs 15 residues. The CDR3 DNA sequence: TGTGCCAGCAGTCACGGGAGCGTCTCCTACAATGAGCAGTTCTTC. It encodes CASSHGSVSYNEQFF.

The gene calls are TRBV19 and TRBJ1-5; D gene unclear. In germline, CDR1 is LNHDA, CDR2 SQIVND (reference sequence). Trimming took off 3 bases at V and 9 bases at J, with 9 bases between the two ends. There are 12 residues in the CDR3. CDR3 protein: CASSIPRGPQHF. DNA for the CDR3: TGTGCCAGTAGTATCCCTCGCGGGCCCCAGCATTTT.

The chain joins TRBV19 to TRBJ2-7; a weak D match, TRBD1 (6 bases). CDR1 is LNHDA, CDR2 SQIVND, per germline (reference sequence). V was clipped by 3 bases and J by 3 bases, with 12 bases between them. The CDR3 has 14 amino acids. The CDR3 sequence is CASSIQLQGYEQYF. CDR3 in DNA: TGTGCCAGTAGTATCCAATTACAGGGCTACGAGCAGTACTTC.

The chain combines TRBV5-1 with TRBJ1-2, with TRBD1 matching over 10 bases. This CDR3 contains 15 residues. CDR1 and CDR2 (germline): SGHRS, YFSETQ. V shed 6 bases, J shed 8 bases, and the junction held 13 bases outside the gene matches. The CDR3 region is CASNWRTGGVGGYTF. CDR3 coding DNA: TGCGCCAGCAACTGGAGGACAGGGGGTGTGGGCGGCTACACCTTC.

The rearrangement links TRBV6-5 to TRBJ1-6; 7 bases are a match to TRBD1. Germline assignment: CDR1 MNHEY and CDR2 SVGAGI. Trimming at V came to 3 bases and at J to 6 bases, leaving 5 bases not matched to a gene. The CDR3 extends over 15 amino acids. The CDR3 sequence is CASSYTTGPNSPLHF. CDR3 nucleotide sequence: TGTGCCAGCAGTTATACGACAGGGCCTAATTCACCCCTCCACTTT.

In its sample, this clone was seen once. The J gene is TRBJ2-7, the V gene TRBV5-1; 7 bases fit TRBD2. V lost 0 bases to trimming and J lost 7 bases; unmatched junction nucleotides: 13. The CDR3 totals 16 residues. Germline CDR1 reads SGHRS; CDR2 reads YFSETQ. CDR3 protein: CASSLEPAGIEREQYF. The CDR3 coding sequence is TGCGCCAGCAGCTTGGAACCAGCGGGGATCGAAAGGGAGCAGTACTTC. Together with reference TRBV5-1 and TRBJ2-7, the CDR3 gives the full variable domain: KAGVTQTPRYLIKTRGQQVTLSCSPISGHRSVSWYQQTPGQGLQFLFEYFSETQRNKGNFPGRFSGRQFSNSRSEMNVSTLELGDSALYLCASSLEPAGIEREQYFGPGTRLTVT.

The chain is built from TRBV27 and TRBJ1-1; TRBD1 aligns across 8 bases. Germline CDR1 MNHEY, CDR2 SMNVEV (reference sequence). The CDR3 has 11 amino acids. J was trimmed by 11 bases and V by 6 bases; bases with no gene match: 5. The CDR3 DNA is TGTGCCAGCAGCCGCAGGGGGCGGGCTTTCTTT. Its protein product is CASSRRGRAFF.

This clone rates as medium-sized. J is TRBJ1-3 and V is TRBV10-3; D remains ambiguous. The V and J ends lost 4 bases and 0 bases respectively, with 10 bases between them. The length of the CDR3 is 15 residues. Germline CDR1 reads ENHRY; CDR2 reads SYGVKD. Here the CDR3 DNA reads TGTGCCATCAGTGGATTACCGAGCTCTGGAAACACCATATATTTT. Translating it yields CAISGLPSSGNTIYF.

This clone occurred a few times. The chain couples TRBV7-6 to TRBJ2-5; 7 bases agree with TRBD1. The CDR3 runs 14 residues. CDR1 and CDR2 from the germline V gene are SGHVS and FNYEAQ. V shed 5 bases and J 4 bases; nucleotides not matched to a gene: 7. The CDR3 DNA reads TGTGCCAGCAGCACAAGGACAGGTACAGAGACCCAGTACTTC. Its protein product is CASSTRTGTETQYF.

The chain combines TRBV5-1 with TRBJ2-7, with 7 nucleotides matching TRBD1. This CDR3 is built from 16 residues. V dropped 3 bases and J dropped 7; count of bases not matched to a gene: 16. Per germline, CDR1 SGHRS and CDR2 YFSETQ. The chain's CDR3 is CASSSNPGTVSGEQYF. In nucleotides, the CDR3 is TGCGCCAGCAGCTCAAACCCCGGGACAGTTTCTGGGGAGCAGTACTTC.

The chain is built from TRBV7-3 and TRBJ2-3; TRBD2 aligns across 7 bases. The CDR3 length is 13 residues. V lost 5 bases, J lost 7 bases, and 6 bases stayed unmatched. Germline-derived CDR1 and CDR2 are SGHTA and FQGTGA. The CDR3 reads CASSPGLVNTQYF. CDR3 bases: TGTGCCAGCAGCCCCGGACTAGTCAATACGCAGTATTTT.

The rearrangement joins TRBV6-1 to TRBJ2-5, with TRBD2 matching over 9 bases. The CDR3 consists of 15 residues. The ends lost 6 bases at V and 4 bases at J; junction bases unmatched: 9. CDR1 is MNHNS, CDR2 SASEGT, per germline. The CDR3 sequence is CASSIGAGGLETQYF. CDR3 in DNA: TGTGCCAGCAGCATCGGGGCGGGGGGGCTAGAGACCCAGTACTTC.

CDR3 coding DNA: TGTGCCAGCAGCTTAGAACAGGGGCAGTTCTTC. Its translation: CASSLEQGQFF. The chain recombines TRBV7-9 with TRBJ2-1; the D gene is possibly TRBD1 (6 bases). The germline gives CDR1 SEHNR, CDR2 FQNEAQ (reference sequence). V was cut by 1 base and J by 12 bases, with 7 bases left in between. The CDR3 loop spans 11 amino acids.

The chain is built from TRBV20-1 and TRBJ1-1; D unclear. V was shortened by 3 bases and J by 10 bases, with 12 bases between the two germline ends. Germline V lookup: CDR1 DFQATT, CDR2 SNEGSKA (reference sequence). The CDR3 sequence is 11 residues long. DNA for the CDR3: TGCAGTGCTAGCCGCCCCGAGGGAGCTTTCTTT. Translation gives CSASRPEGAFF.